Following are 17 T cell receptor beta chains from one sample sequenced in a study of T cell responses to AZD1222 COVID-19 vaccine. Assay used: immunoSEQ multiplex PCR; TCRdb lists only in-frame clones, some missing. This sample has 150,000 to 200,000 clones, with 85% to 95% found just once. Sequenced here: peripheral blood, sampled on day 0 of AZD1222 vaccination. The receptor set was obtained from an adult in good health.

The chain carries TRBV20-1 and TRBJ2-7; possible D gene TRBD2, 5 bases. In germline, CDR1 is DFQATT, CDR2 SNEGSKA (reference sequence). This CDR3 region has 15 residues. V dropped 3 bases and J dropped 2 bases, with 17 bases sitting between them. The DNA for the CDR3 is TGCAGTGCTAGTCCCTACCGGGAAAGCACCTACGAGCAGTACTTC. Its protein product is CSASPYRESTYEQYF.

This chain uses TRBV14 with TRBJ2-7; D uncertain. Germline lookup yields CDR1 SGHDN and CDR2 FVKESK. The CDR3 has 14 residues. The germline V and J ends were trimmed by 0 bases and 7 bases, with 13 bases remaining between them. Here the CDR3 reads CASSQENRDAEQYF. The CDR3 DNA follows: TGTGCCAGCAGCCAAGAAAACCGAGACGCTGAGCAGTACTTC. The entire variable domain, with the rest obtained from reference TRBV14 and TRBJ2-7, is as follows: EAGVTQFPSHSVIEKGQTVTLRCDPISGHDNLYWYRRVMGKEIKFLLHFVKESKQDESGMPNNRFLAERTGGTYSTLKVQPAELEDSGVYFCASSQENRDAEQYFGPGTRLTVT.

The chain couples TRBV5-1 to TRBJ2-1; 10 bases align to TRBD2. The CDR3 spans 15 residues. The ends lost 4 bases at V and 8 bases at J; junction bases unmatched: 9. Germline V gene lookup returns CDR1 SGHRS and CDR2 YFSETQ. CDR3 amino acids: CASSRVGLALDEQFF. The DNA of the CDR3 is TGCGCCAGCAGCCGCGTGGGACTAGCGCTTGATGAGCAGTTCTTC. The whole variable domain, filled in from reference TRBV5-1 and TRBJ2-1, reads KAGVTQTPRYLIKTRGQQVTLSCSPISGHRSVSWYQQTPGQGLQFLFEYFSETQRNKGNFPGRFSGRQFSNSRSEMNVSTLELGDSALYLCASSRVGLALDEQFFGPGTRLTVL.

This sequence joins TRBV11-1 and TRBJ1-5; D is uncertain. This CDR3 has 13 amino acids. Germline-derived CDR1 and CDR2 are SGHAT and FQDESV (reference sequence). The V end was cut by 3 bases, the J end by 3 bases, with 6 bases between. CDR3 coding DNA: TGTGCCAGCAGCTTGGCCTCCAATCAGCCCCAGCATTTT. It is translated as CASSLASNQPQHF.

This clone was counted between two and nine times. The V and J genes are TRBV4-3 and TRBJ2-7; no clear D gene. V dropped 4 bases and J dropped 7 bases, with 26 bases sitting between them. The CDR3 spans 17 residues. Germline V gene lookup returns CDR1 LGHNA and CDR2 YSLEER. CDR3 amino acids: CASSRASTRVIEEEQYF. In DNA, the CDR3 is TGCGCCAGCAGCCGTGCTTCAACCCGGGTTATTGAGGAGGAGCAGTACTTC.

The CDR3 is CATSDRTGGYGYTF. CDR3 nucleotides: TGTGCCACCAGTGACCGGACAGGGGGCTATGGCTACACCTTC. The gene calls are TRBV24-1 and TRBJ1-2; 10 bases are shared with TRBD1. The V gene's germline CDR1 is KGHDR and CDR2 SFDVKD. This CDR3 comprises 14 residues. Trimming took 4 bases from V and 4 from J; bases not matched to a gene: 2.

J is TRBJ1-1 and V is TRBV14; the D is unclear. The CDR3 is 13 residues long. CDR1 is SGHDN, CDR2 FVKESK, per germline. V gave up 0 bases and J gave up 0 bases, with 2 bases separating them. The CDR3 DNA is TGTGCCAGCAGCCAAGAGCTGAACACTGAAGCTTTCTTT. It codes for CASSQELNTEAFF.

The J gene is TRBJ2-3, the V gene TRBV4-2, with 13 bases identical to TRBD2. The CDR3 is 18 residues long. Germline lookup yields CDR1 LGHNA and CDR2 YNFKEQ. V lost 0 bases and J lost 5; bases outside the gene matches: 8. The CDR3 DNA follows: TGTGCCAGCAGCCAAGAAGGGACTAGCGGGACGGTGTTAGATACGCAGTATTTT. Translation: CASSQEGTSGTVLDTQYF.

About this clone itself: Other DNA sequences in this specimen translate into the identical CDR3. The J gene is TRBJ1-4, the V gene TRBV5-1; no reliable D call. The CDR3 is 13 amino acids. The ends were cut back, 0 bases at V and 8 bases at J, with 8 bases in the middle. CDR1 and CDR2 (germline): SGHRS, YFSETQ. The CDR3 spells CASSLGRGEKLFF. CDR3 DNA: TGCGCCAGCAGCTTGGGACGGGGAGAAAAACTGTTTTTT.

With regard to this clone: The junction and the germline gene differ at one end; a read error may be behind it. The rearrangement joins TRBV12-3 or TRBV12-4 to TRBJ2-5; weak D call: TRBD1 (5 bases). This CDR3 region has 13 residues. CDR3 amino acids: CASRLDSQETQYF. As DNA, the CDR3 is TGTGCCAGCAGGTTAGACAGCCAAGAGACCCAGTACTTC.

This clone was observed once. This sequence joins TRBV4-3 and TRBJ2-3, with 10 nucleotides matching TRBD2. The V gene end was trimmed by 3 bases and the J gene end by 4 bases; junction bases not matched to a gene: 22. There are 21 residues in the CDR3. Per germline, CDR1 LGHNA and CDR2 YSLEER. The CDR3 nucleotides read TGCGCCAGCAGCCATGAAATCCCGCTGTCTAGCGGGAGATTTTCCGCAGATACGCAGTATTTT. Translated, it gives CASSHEIPLSSGRFSADTQYF.

The CDR3 is CASSSPGTAGYGYTF. Written as DNA, the CDR3 is TGTGCCAGCAGTTCCCCCGGGACAGCTGGCTATGGCTACACCTTC. This chain uses TRBV6-6 with TRBJ1-2, with 7 bases matching TRBD1. Germline CDR1 and CDR2: MNHNY and SVGAGI (reference sequence). CDR3 length: 15 amino acids. The J segment lost 4 bases and the V segment lost 4 bases, leaving 9 bases of the junction unmatched.

The CDR3 DNA follows: TGTGCCAGCAGTTTCAACGATGTAGGTGGACTGTTTTTT. The encoded protein is CASSFNDVGGLFF. The chain couples TRBV12-3 or TRBV12-4 to TRBJ1-4; D is undetermined. The CDR3 is 13 amino acids. V dropped 3 bases and J dropped 13 bases, with 15 bases sitting between them.

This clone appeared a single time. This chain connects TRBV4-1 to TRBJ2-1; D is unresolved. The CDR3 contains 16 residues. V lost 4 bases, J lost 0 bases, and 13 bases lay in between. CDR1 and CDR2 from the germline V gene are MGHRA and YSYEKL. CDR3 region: CASSPTLQSSYNEQFF. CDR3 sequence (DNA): TGCGCCAGCAGCCCGACTTTACAGAGCTCCTACAATGAGCAGTTCTTC.

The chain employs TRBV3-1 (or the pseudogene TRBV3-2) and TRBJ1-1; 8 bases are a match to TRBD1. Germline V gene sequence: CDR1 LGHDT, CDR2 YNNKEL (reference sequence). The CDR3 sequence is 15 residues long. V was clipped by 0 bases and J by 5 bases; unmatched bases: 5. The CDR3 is CASSQDGNRGTEAFF. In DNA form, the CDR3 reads TGTGCCAGCAGCCAAGATGGGAACAGGGGGACTGAAGCTTTCTTT.

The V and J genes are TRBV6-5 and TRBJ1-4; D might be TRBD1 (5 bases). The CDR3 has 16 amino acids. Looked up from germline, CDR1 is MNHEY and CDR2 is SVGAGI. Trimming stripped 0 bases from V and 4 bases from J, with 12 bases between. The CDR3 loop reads CASSYSAQGYNEKLFF. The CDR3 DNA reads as TGTGCCAGCAGTTACTCGGCCCAGGGATATAATGAAAAACTGTTTTTT.

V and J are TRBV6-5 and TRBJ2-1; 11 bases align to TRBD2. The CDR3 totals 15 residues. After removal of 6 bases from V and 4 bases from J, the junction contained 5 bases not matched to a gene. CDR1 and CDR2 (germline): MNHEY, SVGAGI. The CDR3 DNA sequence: TGTGCCAGCAGAAGAGGGACTAGCGGATACAATGAGCAGTTCTTC. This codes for CASRRGTSGYNEQFF.